What follows are 10 T cell receptor beta chains derived from one specimen sequenced in a study of T cell responses to AZD1222 COVID-19 vaccine. Clones were read by immunoSEQ multiplex PCR, and TCRdb kept only the in-frame ones, dropping some. Here the sample spans roughly 80,000 clones, around 87% being singletons. The specimen was peripheral blood, collected on day 0 of MenACWY control vaccination. The receptors shown here come from an adult in good health.

This chain uses TRBV30 with TRBJ2-7, with a weak D call TRBD1 (6 bases). Trimming left V 2 bases short and J 4 bases short, with 21 bases between. Germline CDR1 and CDR2: GTSNPN and SVGIG (reference sequence). CDR3 length: 16 residues. In nucleotides, the CDR3 is TGTGCCTGGAGTTTAACAGGGACGGCTAGGGGATACGAGCAGTACTTC. This encodes CAWSLTGTARGYEQYF.

The chain links TRBV18 to TRBJ1-2, with D possibly TRBD1 on 6 matching bases. Germline CDR1 and CDR2: KGHSH and LQKENI. This CDR3 has 13 amino acids. V was clipped by 4 bases and J by 3 bases, with 9 bases between them. For the CDR3, the DNA is TGTGCCAGCTCACGGGGGGCAGACTATGGCTACACCTTC. The encoded protein is CASSRGADYGYTF.

The chain couples TRBV28 to TRBJ2-7; D not certain. This CDR3 spans 12 amino acids. The V and J ends lost 2 bases and 5 bases respectively, with 7 bases between them. The germline V gene has CDR1 MDHEN and CDR2 SYDVKM. In nucleotides, the CDR3 is TGTGCCAGCAGTTTAAGGGTAAACGAGCAGTACTTC. Protein sequence: CASSLRVNEQYF.

The V gene is TRBV5-6, the J gene TRBJ1-2; weak D call: TRBD1 (6 bases). The CDR3 is made up of 16 amino acids. V was trimmed by 1 base and J by 4 bases, leaving 17 bases between them. Germline CDR1 SGHDT, CDR2 YYEEEE. This chain's CDR3 is CASSLIGAGDGYGYTF. The CDR3 nucleotides are TGTGCCAGCAGCTTGATTGGGGCAGGGGATGGCTATGGCTACACCTTC.

The chain links TRBV3-1 (or the pseudogene TRBV3-2) to TRBJ1-1; no reliable D call. CDR3 length: 15 residues. CDR1 is LGHDT, CDR2 YNNKEL, per germline (reference sequence). V was clipped by 4 bases and J by 3 bases, with 15 bases between them. CDR3 sequence: CASSLSQRVHTEAFF. The CDR3 DNA is TGTGCCAGCAGCCTGAGCCAACGGGTTCACACTGAAGCTTTCTTT.

This clone has only one observation. The chain links TRBV2 to TRBJ1-5; D uncertain. This CDR3 is built from 12 residues. Germline CDR1 SNHLY, CDR2 FYNNEI. Trimming took off 7 bases at V and 0 bases at J, with 4 bases between the two ends. The chain's CDR3 is CASTNSNQPQHF. As DNA, the CDR3 is TGTGCCAGCACAAATAGCAATCAGCCCCAGCATTTT.

This sequence joins TRBV5-5 and TRBJ1-6, with unresolved D. V was cut by 3 bases and J by 1 base, with 11 bases left in between. Germline CDR1 and CDR2: SGHKS and YYEKEE (reference sequence). The CDR3 loop spans 16 amino acids. This CDR3 is CASSSNSASYNSPLHF. CDR3 in DNA: TGTGCCAGCAGCTCAAACAGTGCTTCCTATAATTCACCCCTCCACTTT.

V is TRBV7-2 and J is TRBJ1-1; 8 bases are shared with TRBD1. The CDR3 extends over 15 amino acids. V lost 2 bases to trimming and J lost 0 bases; unmatched junction nucleotides: 2. Germline V CDR1 and CDR2: SGHTA, FQGNSA. CDR3 sequence: CASSLRTGMNTEAFF. The CDR3 coding sequence is TGTGCCAGCAGCTTAAGGACAGGGATGAACACTGAAGCTTTCTTT.

The CDR3 sequence is CASSIRFNQPQHF. As DNA, the CDR3 is TGTGCCAGTAGTATACGCTTCAATCAGCCCCAGCATTTT. V and J are TRBV19 and TRBJ1-5, with D uncertain. CDR1 LNHDA and CDR2 SQIVND come from the germline V gene (reference sequence). Trimming removed 2 bases at V and 3 bases at J, with 5 bases between. CDR3 size: 13 residues.

V gene TRBV28 combines with J gene TRBJ2-1, with a weak D call TRBD2 (7 bases). Trimming cost V 1 base and J 9 bases, with 16 bases left between them. CDR3 length: 15 amino acids. Per the germline V gene, CDR1 is MDHEN and CDR2 is SYDVKM. The DNA of the CDR3 is TGTGCCAGCAGTTTATTGGGGGGGGCCGGCGGTGAGCAGTTCTTC. Translating it yields CASSLLGGAGGEQFF.